This T cell receptor (beta chain) emerged from a study of blood T cell repertoires in COVID-19. Some clones are missing from TCRdb's copy, which holds only in-frame ones; the method was immunoSEQ multiplex PCR. The sample gives about 39,000 clones, roughly four fifths of which show up once; around two fifths is in the top ten. Germline V lookup: CDR1 SGHNT, CDR2 YYREEE (reference sequence). Trimming removed 4 bases from V and 8 bases from J; junction bases left unmatched: 5. This CDR3 region has 14 residues. The chain couples TRBV5-4 to TRBJ2-1; 11 bases line up with TRBD1. The sequencing input was peripheral blood. The receptor's source is a human donor in a cohort sampled during active or convalescent COVID-19. The donor label of this sample is uncertain. The CDR3 nucleotides are TGTGCCAGCAGCCCTGGGACAGGGGGGCATGAGCAGTTCTTC. This translates into CASSPGTGGHEQFF.